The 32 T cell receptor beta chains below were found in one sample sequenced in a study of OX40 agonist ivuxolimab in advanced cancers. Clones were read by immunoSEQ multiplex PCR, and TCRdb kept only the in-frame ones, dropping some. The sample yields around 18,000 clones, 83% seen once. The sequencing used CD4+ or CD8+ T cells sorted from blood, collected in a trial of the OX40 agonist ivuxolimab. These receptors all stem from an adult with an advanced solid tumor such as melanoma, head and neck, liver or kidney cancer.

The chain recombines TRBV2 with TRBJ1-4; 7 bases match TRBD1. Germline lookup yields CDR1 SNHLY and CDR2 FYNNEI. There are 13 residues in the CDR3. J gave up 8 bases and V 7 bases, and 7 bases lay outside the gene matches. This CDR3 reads CASIRDSREKLFF. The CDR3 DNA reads TGTGCCAGCATCCGGGACAGTAGAGAAAAACTGTTTTTT.

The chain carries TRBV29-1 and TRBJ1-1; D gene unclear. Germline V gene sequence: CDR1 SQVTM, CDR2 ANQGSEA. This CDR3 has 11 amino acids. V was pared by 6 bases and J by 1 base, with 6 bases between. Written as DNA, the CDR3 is TGCAGCGTAATGGGGAACACTGAAGCTTTCTTT. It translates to CSVMGNTEAFF.

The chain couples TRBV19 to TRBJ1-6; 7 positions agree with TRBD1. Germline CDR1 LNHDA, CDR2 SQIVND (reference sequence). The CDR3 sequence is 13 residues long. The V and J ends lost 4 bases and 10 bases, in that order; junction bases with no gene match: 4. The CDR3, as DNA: TGTGCCAGTAGTACCAGGGGGAAGTCACCCCTCCACTTT. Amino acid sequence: CASSTRGKSPLHF.

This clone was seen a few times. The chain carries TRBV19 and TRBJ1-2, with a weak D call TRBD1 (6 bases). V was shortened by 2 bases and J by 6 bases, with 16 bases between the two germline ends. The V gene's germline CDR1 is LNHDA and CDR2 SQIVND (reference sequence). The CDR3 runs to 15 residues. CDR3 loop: CASSILNREGHGYTF. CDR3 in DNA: TGTGCCAGTAGTATATTGAACAGGGAGGGTCATGGCTACACCTTC.

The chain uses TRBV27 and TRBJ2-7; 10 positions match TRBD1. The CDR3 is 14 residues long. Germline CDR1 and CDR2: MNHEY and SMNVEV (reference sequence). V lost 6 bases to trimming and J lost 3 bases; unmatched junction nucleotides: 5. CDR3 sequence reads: CASSRDRGGYEQYF. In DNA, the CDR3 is TGTGCCAGCAGCAGGGACAGGGGAGGCTACGAGCAGTACTTC.

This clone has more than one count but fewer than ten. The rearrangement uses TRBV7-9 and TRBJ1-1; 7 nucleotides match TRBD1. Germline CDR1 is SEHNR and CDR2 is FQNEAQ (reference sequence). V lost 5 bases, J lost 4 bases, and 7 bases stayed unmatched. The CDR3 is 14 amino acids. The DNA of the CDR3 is TGTGCCAGCAGCCCACAGGGGTTAAGCACTGAAGCTTTCTTT. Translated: CASSPQGLSTEAFF.

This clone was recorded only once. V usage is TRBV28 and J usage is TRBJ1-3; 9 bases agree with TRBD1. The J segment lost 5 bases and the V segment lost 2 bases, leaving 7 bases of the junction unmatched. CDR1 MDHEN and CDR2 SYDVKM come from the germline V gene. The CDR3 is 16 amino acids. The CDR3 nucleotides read TGTGCCAGCAGTTTACCCGGGACAGGGAATAGAAACACCATATATTTT. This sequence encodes CASSLPGTGNRNTIYF.

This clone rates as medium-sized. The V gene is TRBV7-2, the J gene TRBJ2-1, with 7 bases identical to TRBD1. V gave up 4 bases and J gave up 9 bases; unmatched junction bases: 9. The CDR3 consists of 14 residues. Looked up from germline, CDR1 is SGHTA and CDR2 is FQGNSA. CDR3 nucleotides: TGTGCCAGCAGCTCCCGACAGGGAAAACGTGAGCAGTTCTTC. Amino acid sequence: CASSSRQGKREQFF.

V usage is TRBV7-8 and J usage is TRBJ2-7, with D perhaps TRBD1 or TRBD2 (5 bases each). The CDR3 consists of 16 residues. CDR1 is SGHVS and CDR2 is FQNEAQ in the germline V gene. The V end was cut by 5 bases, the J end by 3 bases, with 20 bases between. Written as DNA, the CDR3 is TGTGCCAGCAGCCCAGAGAGGGCTCAGGGCCGCTACGAGCAGTACTTC. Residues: CASSPERAQGRYEQYF.

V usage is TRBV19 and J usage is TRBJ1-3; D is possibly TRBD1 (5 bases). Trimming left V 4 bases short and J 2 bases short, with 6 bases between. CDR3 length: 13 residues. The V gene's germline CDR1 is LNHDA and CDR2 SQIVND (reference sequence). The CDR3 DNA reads TGTGCCAGTAGTAGACAGACTGGAAACACCATATATTTT. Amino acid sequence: CASSRQTGNTIYF.

The CDR3 here is CASSYLGGGDNEQFF. CDR3 DNA: TGTGCCAGCAGTTATCTTGGCGGGGGCGACAATGAGCAGTTCTTC. The rearrangement joins TRBV11-2 to TRBJ2-1; D perhaps matches TRBD2 (7 bases). This CDR3 is built from 15 residues. Trimming left V 6 bases short and J 5 bases short, with 17 bases between. Germline CDR1 SGHAT, CDR2 FQNNGV. Full variable domain (remainder filled in from reference TRBV11-2 and TRBJ2-1): EAGVAQSPRYKIIEKRQSVAFWCNPISGHATLYWYQQILGQGPKLLIQFQNNGVVDDSQLPKDRFSAERLKGVDSTLKIQPAKLEDSAVYLCASSYLGGGDNEQFFGPGTRLTVL.

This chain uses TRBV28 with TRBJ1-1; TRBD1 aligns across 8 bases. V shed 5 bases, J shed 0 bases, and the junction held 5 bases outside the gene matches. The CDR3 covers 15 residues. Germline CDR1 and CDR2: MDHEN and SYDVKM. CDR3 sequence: CASSPGGSMNTEAFF. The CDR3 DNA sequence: TGTGCCAGCAGTCCAGGGGGCTCTATGAACACTGAAGCTTTCTTT.

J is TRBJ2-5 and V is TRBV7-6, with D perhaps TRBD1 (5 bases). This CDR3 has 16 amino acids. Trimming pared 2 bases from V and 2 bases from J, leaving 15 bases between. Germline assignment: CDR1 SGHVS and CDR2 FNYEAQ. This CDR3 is CASSLTSQVRQETQYF. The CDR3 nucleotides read TGTGCCAGCAGCTTAACCTCACAGGTTCGACAAGAGACCCAGTACTTC.

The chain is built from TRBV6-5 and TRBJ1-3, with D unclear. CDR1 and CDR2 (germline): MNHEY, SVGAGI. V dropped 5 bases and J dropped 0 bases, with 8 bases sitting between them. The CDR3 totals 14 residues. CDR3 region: CASSIDHSGNTIYF. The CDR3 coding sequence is TGTGCCAGCAGTATCGACCACTCTGGAAACACCATATATTTT.

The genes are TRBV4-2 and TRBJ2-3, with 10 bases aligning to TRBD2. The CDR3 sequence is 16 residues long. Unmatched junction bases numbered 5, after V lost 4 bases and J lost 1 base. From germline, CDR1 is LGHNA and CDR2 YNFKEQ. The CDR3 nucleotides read TGTGCCAGCAGCCGCCTAGGGACTAGCGGCACAGATACGCAGTATTTT. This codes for CASSRLGTSGTDTQYF.

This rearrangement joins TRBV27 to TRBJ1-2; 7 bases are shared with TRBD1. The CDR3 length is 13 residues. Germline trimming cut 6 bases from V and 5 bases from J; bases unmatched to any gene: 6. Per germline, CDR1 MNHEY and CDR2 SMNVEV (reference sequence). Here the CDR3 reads CASRGTALYGYTF. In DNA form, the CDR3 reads TGTGCCAGCAGGGGGACAGCTCTTTATGGCTACACCTTC.

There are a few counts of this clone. This CDR3 reads CATSRETPLQGLSSYEQYF. The CDR3 DNA follows: TGTGCCACCAGCAGAGAGACCCCCTTACAGGGCCTGAGCTCCTACGAGCAGTACTTC. The chain is built from TRBV15 and TRBJ2-7; D possibly corresponds to TRBD1 (6 bases). Germline V gene lookup returns CDR1 LNHNV and CDR2 YYDKDF (reference sequence). V shed 0 bases and J shed 0 bases, with 21 bases lying between them. There are 19 residues in the CDR3.

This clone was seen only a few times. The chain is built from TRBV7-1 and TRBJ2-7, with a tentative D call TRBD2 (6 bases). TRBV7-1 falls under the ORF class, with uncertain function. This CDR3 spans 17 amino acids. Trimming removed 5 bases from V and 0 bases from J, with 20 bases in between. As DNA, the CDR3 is TGTGCCAGCAGCCGCCTCCGTGGGACTGAAAGCTCCTACGAGCAGTACTTC. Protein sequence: CASSRLRGTESSYEQYF.

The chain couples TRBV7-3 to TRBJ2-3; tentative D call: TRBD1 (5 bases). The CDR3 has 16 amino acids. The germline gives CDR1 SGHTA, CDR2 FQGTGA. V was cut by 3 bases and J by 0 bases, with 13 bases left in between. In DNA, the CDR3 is TGTGCCAGCAGCTTCGCAGGGTTGAGGAGCACAGATACGCAGTATTTT. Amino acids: CASSFAGLRSTDTQYF.

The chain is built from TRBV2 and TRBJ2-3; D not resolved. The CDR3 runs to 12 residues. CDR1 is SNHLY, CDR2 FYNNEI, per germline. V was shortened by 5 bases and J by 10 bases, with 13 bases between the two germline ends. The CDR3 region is CASSPQSLAQYF. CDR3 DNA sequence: TGTGCCAGCAGTCCCCAATCGTTAGCGCAGTATTTT.

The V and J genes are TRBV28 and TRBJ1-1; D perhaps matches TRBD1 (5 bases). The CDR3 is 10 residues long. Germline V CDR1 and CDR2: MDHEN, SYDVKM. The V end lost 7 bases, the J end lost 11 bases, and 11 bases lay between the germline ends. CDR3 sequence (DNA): TGTGCCAGCAAGGGCAGGGAGGCTTTCTTT. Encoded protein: CASKGREAFF.

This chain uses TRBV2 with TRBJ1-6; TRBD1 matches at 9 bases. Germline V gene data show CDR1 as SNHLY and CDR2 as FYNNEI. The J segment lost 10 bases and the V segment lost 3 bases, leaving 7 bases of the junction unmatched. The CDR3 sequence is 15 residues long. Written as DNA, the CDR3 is TGTGCCAGCAGTGACGAGGGACAGGGAAGGTCACCCCTCCACTTT. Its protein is CASSDEGQGRSPLHF.

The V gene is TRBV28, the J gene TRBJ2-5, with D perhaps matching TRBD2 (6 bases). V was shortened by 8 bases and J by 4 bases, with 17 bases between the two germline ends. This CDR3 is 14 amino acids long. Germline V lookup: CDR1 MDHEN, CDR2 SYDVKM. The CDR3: CASRGGGKGETQYF. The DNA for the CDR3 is TGTGCCAGCCGGGGAGGAGGGAAGGGAGAGACCCAGTACTTC.

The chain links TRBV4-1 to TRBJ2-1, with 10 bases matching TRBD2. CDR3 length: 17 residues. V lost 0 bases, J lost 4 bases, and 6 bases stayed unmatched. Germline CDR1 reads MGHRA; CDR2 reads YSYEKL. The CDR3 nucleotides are TGCGCCAGCAGCCAAGATCCTAGCGGGAGTAGATACAATGAGCAGTTCTTC. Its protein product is CASSQDPSGSRYNEQFF.

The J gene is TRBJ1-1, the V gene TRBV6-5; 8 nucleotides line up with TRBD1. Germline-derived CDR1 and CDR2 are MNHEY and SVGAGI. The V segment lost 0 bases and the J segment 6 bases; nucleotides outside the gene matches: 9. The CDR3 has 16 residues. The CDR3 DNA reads TGTGCCAGCAGTTACTCGACAGGGGAAGGGAGGGCTGAAGCTTTCTTT. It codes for CASSYSTGEGRAEAFF.

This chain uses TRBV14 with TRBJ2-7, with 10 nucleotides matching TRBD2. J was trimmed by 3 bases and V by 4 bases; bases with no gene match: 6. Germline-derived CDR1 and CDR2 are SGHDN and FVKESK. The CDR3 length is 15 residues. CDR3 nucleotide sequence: TGTGCCAGCAGCCTAGGACTAGCGGTATTCTACGAGCAGTACTTC. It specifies CASSLGLAVFYEQYF.

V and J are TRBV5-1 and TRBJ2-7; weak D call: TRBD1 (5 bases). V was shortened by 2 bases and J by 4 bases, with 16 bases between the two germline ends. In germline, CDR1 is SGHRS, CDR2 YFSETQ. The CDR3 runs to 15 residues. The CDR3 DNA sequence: TGCGCCAGCAGCTTCGGTGGGGCGATGGATTACGAGCAGTACTTC. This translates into CASSFGGAMDYEQYF.

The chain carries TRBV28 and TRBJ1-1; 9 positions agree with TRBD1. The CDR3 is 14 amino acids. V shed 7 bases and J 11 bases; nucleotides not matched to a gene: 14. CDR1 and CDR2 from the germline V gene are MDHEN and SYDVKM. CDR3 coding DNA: TGTGCCAGCAATCTACAGGGGGCAAGTTTTTGGGCTTTCTTT. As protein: CASNLQGASFWAFF.

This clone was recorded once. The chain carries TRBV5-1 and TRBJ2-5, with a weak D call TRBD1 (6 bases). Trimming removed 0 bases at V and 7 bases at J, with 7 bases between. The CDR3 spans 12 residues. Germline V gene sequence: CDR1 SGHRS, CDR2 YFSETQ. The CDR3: CASSLEQGTQYF. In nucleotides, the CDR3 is TGCGCCAGCAGCTTGGAACAGGGGACCCAGTACTTC.

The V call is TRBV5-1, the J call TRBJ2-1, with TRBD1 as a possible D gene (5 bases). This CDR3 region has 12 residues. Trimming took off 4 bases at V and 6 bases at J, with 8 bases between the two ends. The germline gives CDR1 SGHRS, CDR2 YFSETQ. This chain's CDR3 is CASSVDSNEQFF. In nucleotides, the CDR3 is TGCGCCAGCAGCGTCGACAGCAATGAGCAGTTCTTC.

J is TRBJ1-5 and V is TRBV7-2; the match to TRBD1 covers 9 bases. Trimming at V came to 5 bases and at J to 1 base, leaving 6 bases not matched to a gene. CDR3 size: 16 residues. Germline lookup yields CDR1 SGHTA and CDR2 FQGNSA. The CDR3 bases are TGTGCCAGCAGCCCACCGGGACAGGGAAGCAATCAGCCCCAGCATTTT. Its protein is CASSPPGQGSNQPQHF.

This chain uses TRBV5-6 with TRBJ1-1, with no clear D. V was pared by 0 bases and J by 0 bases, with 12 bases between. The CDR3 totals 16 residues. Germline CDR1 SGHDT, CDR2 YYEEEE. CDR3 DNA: TGTGCCAGCAGCTTGGAATGGGCGGCTGTGAACACTGAAGCTTTCTTT. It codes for CASSLEWAAVNTEAFF.